Many counts were recorded for the clone carrying this TCR beta chain. What it binds is unknown. Addition of a universal primer site occurred through template switching, and cDNA carried unique molecular identifiers. TCRdb called the 5' RACE reads again in MiXCR, with one record for every CDR3 protein. The table has hundreds of thousands of distinct CDR3 sequences, approximately 7.9% seen once; the top ten hold 5.4%. The data were taken from a study of identical twins. Study outcomes and limitations: Insertion counts were lower in abundant cord blood beta clonotypes, a trend that memory repertoires did not show. Conclusions were based on cross-sectional statistical analysis, without following the same donors.

The length of the CDR3 is 15 residues. CDR1 and CDR2 (germline): LGHDT, YNNKEL (reference sequence). V lost 4 bases, J lost 3 bases, and 9 bases stayed unmatched. This same sample was also part of a study on yellow fever vaccine responses in identical twins. From that paper: Reportedly, the T cell response mounted by twins to vaccine seemed partly convergent, partly personalized.

This chain links TRBV3-1 with TRBJ2-7; TRBD1 matches 7 bases. Sequencing was performed on CD8+ T cells sorted from blood. This receptor was taken from a woman aged 18-29 years in good health. CDR3: CASSPGWTGFYEQYF. The CDR3 DNA is TGTGCCAGCAGCCCGGGCTGGACAGGATTCTACGAGCAGTACTTC.